This T cell receptor beta chain was captured by sequencing in a study of cytomegalovirus exposure and HLA in healthy donors. V was clipped by 4 bases and J by 1 base, with 15 bases between them. CDR1 is SGHTS, CDR2 YDEGEE, per germline. This CDR3 comprises 16 residues. Study findings and constraints: A later analysis reportedly found fewer N-insertions in an Asian-associated ancestry cluster than the approximately 700-donor mean. Evidence from a later analysis indicated that most CMV-associated TCR beta chains looked HLA-restricted. 87-base-pair reads could not separate some V segments, including TRBV6-2 and TRBV6-3. TCR beta sequences reportedly predicted the HLA-A and HLA-B alleles of most subjects accurately.

Turning to this clone: Its antigen remains unknown.

PCR involved 60 Vbeta and 13 Jbeta primers. Method: immunoSEQ multiplex PCR; TCRdb's copy keeps in-frame clones and lacks some. The sample lists 76,000 or so clones; about 78% were seen once. This TCR derives from a middle-aged woman in good health and CMV-seropositive. The chain couples TRBV5-8 to TRBJ1-5, with a weak D call TRBD1 (5 bases). Sequenced sample: PBMCs. CDR3 in amino acids: CASSVGAPVSNQPQHF. The CDR3 region has the DNA TGTGCCAGCAGCGTAGGGGCGCCGGTAAGCAATCAGCCCCAGCATTTT.